This TCR beta chain originates from a study of T cell responses to AZD1222 COVID-19 vaccine. The CDR3 is 15 residues long. Deletions cut 5 bases from V and 5 bases from J, with 19 bases between. Germline CDR1 SGHAT, CDR2 FQNNGV. TCRdb keeps only in-frame clones here, not all; method: immunoSEQ multiplex PCR. The sample shows around 120,000 clones, around 94% of them seen only once. The chain couples TRBV11-2 to TRBJ2-7; D perhaps matches TRBD2 (6 bases). This material consisted of peripheral blood, taken on day 0 of AZD1222 vaccination. The clonotype comes from an adult in good health. The CDR3 nucleotides read TGTGCCAGCAGCCGATCTTTGACCGGGGAGGACGAGCAGTACTTC. This gives the protein CASSRSLTGEDEQYF. Complete variable domain (other parts from reference TRBV11-2 and TRBJ2-7): EAGVAQSPRYKIIEKRQSVAFWCNPISGHATLYWYQQILGQGPKLLIQFQNNGVVDDSQLPKDRFSAERLKGVDSTLKIQPAKLEDSAVYLCASSRSLTGEDEQYFGPGTRLTVT.